The rows below give T cell receptor beta chains drawn from one sample of a study of T cell clones after liver transplantation. The assay was immunoSEQ multiplex PCR, and TCRdb's table has in-frame clones only and misses some. The sample carries some 75,000 clones, 75% to 90% recorded once. The source material was CD4+ T cells from blood, sampled before liver transplant. These receptors all come from a human donor who received a liver transplant. The CDR3 runs from the conserved cysteine through the conserved F or W. A D gene is named only where the DNA matches it firmly. Size is stated for part of the rows, as once, few or many counts, or as a class when the clone is expanded.

D gene: -
V gene: TRBV15
clone size: -
J gene: TRBJ2-5
CDR3 DNA: TGTGCCACCAGCAGAGACAGGGACCCCTCAGAGACCCAGTACTTC
CDR3 protein: CATSRDRDPSETQYF

D gene: -
V gene: TRBV19
clone size: -
J gene: TRBJ2-3
CDR3 DNA: TGTGCCAGTAGGTTTCTGGCAACAGATACGCAGTATTTT
CDR3 protein: CASRFLATDTQYF

D gene: TRBD1
V gene: TRBV28
clone size: -
J gene: TRBJ1-1
CDR3 DNA: TGTGCCACCACAGAATCGGACAGGGGAGGGACTGAAGCTTTCTTT
CDR3 protein: CATTESDRGGTEAFF

D gene: -
V gene: TRBV29-1
clone size: few
J gene: TRBJ2-2
CDR3 DNA: TGCAGCGTGGAACGAGGGGCCGGGGAGCTGTTTTTT
CDR3 protein: CSVERGAGELFF

D gene: -
V gene: TRBV5-1
clone size: -
J gene: TRBJ1-1
CDR3 DNA: TGCGCCAGCAGCTTGGAGCGGGATCGCACTGAAGCTTTCTTT
CDR3 protein: CASSLERDRTEAFF

D gene: -
V gene: TRBV5-4
clone size: -
J gene: TRBJ1-1
CDR3 DNA: TGTGCCAGCAGATCCATGACAGAAGCGAACACTGAAGCTTTCTTT
CDR3 protein: CASRSMTEANTEAFF

D gene: -
V gene: TRBV28
clone size: -
J gene: TRBJ2-2
CDR3 DNA: TGTGCCAGCAGTTTCACCGGGGAGCTGTTTTTT
CDR3 protein: CASSFTGELFF

D gene: -
V gene: TRBV18
clone size: -
J gene: TRBJ1-1
CDR3 DNA: TGTGCCAGCTCCCCTCAAACGGGTTTGACTGAAGCTTTCTTT
CDR3 protein: CASSPQTGLTEAFF

D gene: -
V gene: TRBV6-1
clone size: -
J gene: TRBJ2-7
CDR3 DNA: TGTGCCAGCAGTGTCCGGGCACCTGCCTCTTCCAACGAGCAGTACTTC
CDR3 protein: CASSVRAPASSNEQYF

D gene: TRBD1
V gene: TRBV29-1
clone size: -
J gene: TRBJ2-1
CDR3 DNA: TGCAGCGTAGGACAGGGGTACAATGAGCAGTTCTTC
CDR3 protein: CSVGQGYNEQFF

D gene: -
V gene: TRBV28
clone size: once
J gene: TRBJ1-2
CDR3 DNA: TGTGCCAGCAGTTCTTCCGGGACGGATACCTATGGCTACACCTTC
CDR3 protein: CASSSSGTDTYGYTF

D gene: TRBD1
V gene: TRBV7-8
clone size: -
J gene: TRBJ2-3
CDR3 DNA: TGTGCCAGCAGCTTATACGGCAGGGGGCTCGGGAATACGCAGTATTTT
CDR3 protein: CASSLYGRGLGNTQYF

D gene: -
V gene: TRBV5-1
clone size: -
J gene: TRBJ2-2
CDR3 DNA: TGCGCCAGCAGCTTGGCCGAGCGGAACACCGGGGAGCTGTTTTTT
CDR3 protein: CASSLAERNTGELFF

D gene: -
V gene: TRBV7-6
clone size: -
J gene: TRBJ2-7
CDR3 DNA: TGTGCCAGCAGCTTGCCGGGGGATGAGTACGAGCAGTACTTC
CDR3 protein: CASSLPGDEYEQYF

D gene: -
V gene: TRBV11-2
clone size: -
J gene: TRBJ2-7
CDR3 DNA: TGTGCCAGCAGCTTAGATGGCGGGACGGGCTACGAGCAGTACTTC
CDR3 protein: CASSLDGGTGYEQYF

D gene: -
V gene: TRBV21-1
clone size: -
J gene: TRBJ2-5
CDR3 DNA: TGTGCCAGCAGCTTAGGACAGGGGCAAACCGTTACGCAAGAGACCCAGTACTTC
CDR3 protein: CASSLGQGQTVTQETQYF

D gene: -
V gene: TRBV10-3
clone size: few
J gene: TRBJ2-7
CDR3 DNA: TGTGCCATCAGACTCGACAGTATCTACGAGCAGTACTTC
CDR3 protein: CAIRLDSIYEQYF

D gene: -
V gene: TRBV28
clone size: -
J gene: TRBJ2-6
CDR3 DNA: TGTGCCACCTCAATGTGGGGGGCCAACGTCCTGACTTTC
CDR3 protein: CATSMWGANVLTF

D gene: -
V gene: TRBV10-3
clone size: -
J gene: TRBJ1-1
CDR3 DNA: TGTGCCATCAGTGAATCGGAGAACACTGAAGCTTTCTTT
CDR3 protein: CAISESENTEAFF

D gene: TRBD1
V gene: TRBV5-5
clone size: -
J gene: TRBJ2-7
CDR3 DNA: TGTGCCAGCAGCTTGTCCGGGACAGCGAGCTCCTACGAGCAGTACTTC
CDR3 protein: CASSLSGTASSYEQYF

D gene: TRBD2
V gene: TRBV7-8
clone size: -
J gene: TRBJ2-5
CDR3 DNA: TGTGCCAGCAGCTTAGAGGCTGGGGGGGTTCTGGAGACCCAGTACTTC
CDR3 protein: CASSLEAGGVLETQYF

D gene: -
V gene: TRBV5-1
clone size: -
J gene: TRBJ1-3
CDR3 DNA: TGCGCCAGCAGCCCCGGTGGGACCTCTGGAAACACCATATATTTT
CDR3 protein: CASSPGGTSGNTIYF

D gene: -
V gene: TRBV7-2
clone size: -
J gene: TRBJ2-7
CDR3 DNA: TGTGCCAGCAGCTTAGGTAGGCAGTCGAACTCCTACGAGCAGTACTTC
CDR3 protein: CASSLGRQSNSYEQYF

D gene: -
V gene: TRBV19
clone size: -
J gene: TRBJ2-5
CDR3 DNA: TGTGCCAGTAGTATAGATTGGCGGACAGAGACCCAGTACTTC
CDR3 protein: CASSIDWRTETQYF

D gene: -
V gene: TRBV4-1
clone size: -
J gene: TRBJ2-1
CDR3 DNA: TGCGCCAGCAGCCCACTCACAGGGCGCAATGAGCAGTTCTTC
CDR3 protein: CASSPLTGRNEQFF